The clone carrying this TCR beta chain came up many times. What it recognizes is unknown. This record belongs to a study of T cell repertoires in cytomegalovirus infection. Study information: Well-studied HLA-B-restricted CMV epitopes were used in the study alongside recently identified HLA-C-restricted ones. Indications of both CMV infection and matching HLA type were provided by public TCR beta signatures.

TCRdb re-analysed the reads in MiXCR, keeping a single row per CDR3 protein. The profile shows roughly 340,000 distinct CDR3 sequences, about 27% of them singletons. The V end was cut by 5 bases, the J end by 7 bases, with 12 bases between. Germline loops: CDR1 SEHNR, CDR2 FQNEAQ (reference sequence). The CDR3 contains 14 residues. Whole-study results and caveats: CMV carriers having the relevant HLA were flagged by cumulative public TCR beta family frequency. HLA-C-restricted CMV-specific TCR beta clonotypes prevailed in the ex vivo response.

The source is a human donor in good health (CMV status not recorded). Some clones in this sample may be carry-over from other donors' samples. The chain joins TRBV7-9 to TRBJ1-6; tentative D call: TRBD1 (5 bases). The source material was cultured PBMCs, sampled from culture after CMV antigen stimulation. The CDR3 loop reads CASSQGGANSPLHF. DNA for the CDR3: TGTGCCAGCAGCCAGGGAGGGGCCAATTCACCCCTCCACTTT.